This T cell receptor (beta chain) was sequenced during a study of blood T cell repertoires in COVID-19. Looking at the study overall: The United States, Italy and Spain were the sources of the acute and convalescent COVID-19 samples. T cells, B-cell-depleted T cells, or PBMCs provided the cDNA or gDNA that served as material.

Original processing notes: Reference gene primers were amplified, and this amplification served to estimate nucleated cell counts. Generated by immunoSEQ multiplex PCR, the TCRdb table keeps only in-frame clones and is missing some. The V and J calls and clone size are taken from that table; D and trimming were inferred from the DNA. The sample has around 160,000 clones, 80% to 90% seen once. Germline values: CDR1 SNHLY, CDR2 FYNNEI. V shed 6 bases and J shed 9 bases, with 9 bases lying between them. The CDR3 is made up of 11 amino acids. The clonotype comes from a human donor in a cohort sampled during active COVID-19. The chain employs TRBV2 and TRBJ1-5; D remains ambiguous. The specimen sequenced was peripheral blood. CDR3 DNA sequence: TGTGCCAGCAGAACGGGTGGGCCCCAGCATTTT. Protein product: CASRTGGPQHF. The full variable domain, in which reference TRBV2 and TRBJ1-5 provide the parts outside the CDR3, is EPEVTQTPSHQVTQMGQEVILRCVPISNHLYFYWYRQILGQKVEFLVSFYNNEISEKSEIFDDQFSVERPDGSNFTLKIRSTKLEDSAMYFCASRTGGPQHFGDGTRLSIL.